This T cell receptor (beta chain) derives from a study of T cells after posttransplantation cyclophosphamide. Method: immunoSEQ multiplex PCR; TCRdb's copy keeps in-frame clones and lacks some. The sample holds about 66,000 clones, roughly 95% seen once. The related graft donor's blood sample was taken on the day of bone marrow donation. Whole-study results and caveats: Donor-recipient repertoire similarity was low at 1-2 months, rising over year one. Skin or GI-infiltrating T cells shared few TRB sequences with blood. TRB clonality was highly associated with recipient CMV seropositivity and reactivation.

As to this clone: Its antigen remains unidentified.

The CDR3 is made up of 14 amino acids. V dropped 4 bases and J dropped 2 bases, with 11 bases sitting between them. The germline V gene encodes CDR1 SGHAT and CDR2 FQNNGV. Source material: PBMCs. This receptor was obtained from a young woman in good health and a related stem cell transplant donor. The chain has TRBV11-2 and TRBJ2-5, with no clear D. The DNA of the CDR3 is TGTGCCAGCAGCTCTTTATTATCTCAAGAGACCCAGTACTTC. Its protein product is CASSSLLSQETQYF.